This section outlines one TCR beta chain sequence together with its context. As processed by the authors: By means of reference gene primer amplification, nucleated cell counts were estimated. Profiled with immunoSEQ multiplex PCR; TCRdb holds only in-frame clones, not every one. That table gives V, J and clone size, and the DNA gave D and trimming. The sample records roughly 100,000 clones, more than 80% being singletons. The sample comes from a study of blood T cell repertoires in COVID-19. Overall study context: COVID-19 samples, acute and convalescent, were from the United States, Italy and Spain. T cells, B-cell-depleted T cells, or PBMCs provided the cDNA or gDNA that served as material.

Germline CDR1 and CDR2: MNHEY and SVGAGI. The CDR3 has 14 amino acids. Trimming removed 4 bases from V and 10 bases from J; junction bases left unmatched: 11. Sequencing was carried out using peripheral blood. V is TRBV6-5 and J is TRBJ1-2; 8 positions agree with TRBD1. The receptor's source is a human donor in a cohort sampled during active COVID-19. The CDR3 nucleotides are TGTGCCAGCAGTTCCCCCCGGGACAGGCCCAACTACACCTTC. Amino acid sequence: CASSSPRDRPNYTF.